A selection of T cell receptor beta chains follows, all from one sample in a study of CD8+ T cells in alopecia areata. Measured with immunoSEQ multiplex PCR; TCRdb has only the in-frame clones, and not every one. This table has 150,000 or so clones, 50% to 75% appearing once. The sample consisted of CD4+ T cells sorted from blood, taken at approximately week 55, from a patient treated with tofacitinib. The receptor source for this set is a human donor with alopecia areata. CDR3s leave out the opening cysteine and the closing phenylalanine or tryptophan.

CDR3 protein	V gene	J gene
AIGSERGNTIY	TRBV10-3	TRBJ1-3
ASSGTGPGSPLH	TRBV5-1	TRBJ1-6
ASSLAATSGGSGELF	TRBV5-1	TRBJ2-2
AWSVKSGPSGANVLT	TRBV30	TRBJ2-6
ASSLVGTASYEQY	TRBV5-1	TRBJ2-7
ASSQGTGSGLNIQY	TRBV4-1	TRBJ2-4
ASSDDTFFTDTQY	TRBV6-1	TRBJ2-3
ASGRREMNTEAF	TRBV2	TRBJ1-1
ASSFRNRGADTQY	TRBV11-2	TRBJ2-3
ASSPGLAGGVEQF	TRBV14	TRBJ2-1
SVTSGNQPQH	TRBV29-1	TRBJ1-5
SVQKMVRDTEAF	TRBV29-1	TRBJ1-1
ASSGQGAAREQY	TRBV25-1	TRBJ2-7
ASSAGTSGYEQY	TRBV5-1	TRBJ2-7
ASSSQGLPYNEQF	TRBV6-5	TRBJ2-1